This T cell receptor (beta chain) was sequenced for a study of T cells in localized non-small cell lung cancer. V shed 2 bases and J shed 0 bases, with 16 bases lying between them. The germline gives CDR1 SGHNT, CDR2 YENEEA. CDR3 size: 17 residues. By share of the sample, this clone is medium-sized (0.01 to 0.1%). What it recognizes is unknown. Clones were read by immunoSEQ multiplex PCR, and TCRdb kept only the in-frame ones, dropping some. The sample consists of about 3,500 clones, around 25% of them appearing once. General observations from the study: Of the tissues analyzed, uninvolved adjacent lung showed maximal T cell clonality, greater than tumor. Increased T cell density in blood showed an association with longer overall survival. The appearance of a median roughly 58 of the top 100 tumor clones was seen in adjacent lung. Since sequencing was restricted to only one region of the tumor, intratumor heterogeneity remains a possibility.

The sequenced sample was lung tumor tissue, obtained before any cancer treatment. The rearrangement joins TRBV11-3 to TRBJ2-5; D not resolved. The TCR was taken from a woman between 35 and 75 years old with stage I lung adenocarcinoma. The CDR3 sequence: CASSLWSVGYHQETQYF. The DNA of the CDR3 is TGTGCCAGCAGCTTATGGTCGGTTGGCTACCACCAAGAGACCCAGTACTTC.